Listed here is a single T cell receptor (beta chain). This was the immunoSEQ v3.0 assay at survey level. Data came from immunoSEQ multiplex PCR; TCRdb stores just in-frame clones and leaves some out. Of about 22,000 clones listed, over 75% are singletons. This CDR3 comprises 16 residues. CDR1 and CDR2 (germline): ENHRY, SYGVKD. V lost 1 base and J 8 bases, leaving 17 bases between the germline ends. This sample was taken from a study of long-term antiretroviral therapy in people with HIV. This chain joins TRBV10-3 and TRBJ1-4; D call uncertain. This receptor was identified in a man aged 60-69 years with HIV. The sequencing here drew on unsorted PBMCs, taken 0.6 years after starting antiretroviral therapy. CDR3 nucleotides: TGTGCCATCAGTGAGTTAGAGACCCCCCCTTTGGAAAAACTGTTTTTT. Its translation is CAISELETPPLEKLFF.